These 22 T cell receptor beta chains originate from one sample sequenced in a study of T cells expressing NK-cell markers (dated by TCRdb to 2020 to 2021). The library was obtained by 5' RACE. TCRdb shows the sequencer as Illumina HiSeq 2000. The reads went through TCRdb reprocessing, and each CDR3 protein sequence gets one entry with no DNA. The data table for this sample lists roughly 300,000 distinct CDR3 sequences. The ten largest clones add up to around 4% of the sample. Material: blood T cells: a sorted CD56 or NKG2C T cell subset, CD4+ or CD8+ T cells, or bulk PBMC T cells (not recorded which). All receptors derive from a woman between 18 and 75 years old in good health.

This chain uses TRBV5-6 with TRBJ1-1; TCRdb returns TRBD1, unconfirmable since there is no DNA. Germline lookup yields CDR1 SGHDT and CDR2 YYEEEE. This CDR3 has 14 amino acids. CDR3 sequence reads: CASSSDPLGAEAFF.

J is TRBJ2-7 and V is TRBV7-2. Per the germline V gene, CDR1 is SGHTA and CDR2 is FQGNSA. The CDR3 spans 14 residues. The CDR3 loop reads CASSLAYGLYEQYF.

V gene TRBV4-2 combines with J gene TRBJ2-1. Germline V CDR1 and CDR2: LGHNA, YNFKEQ. This CDR3 contains 13 residues. The CDR3 sequence is CASSQDSYPTRFF.

The chain couples TRBV10-2 to TRBJ1-1; with no DNA, the TCRdb D assignment of TRBD1 cannot be verified. This CDR3 has 18 residues. CDR1 is WSHSY and CDR2 is SAAADI in the germline V gene. The CDR3 reads CASRNPADRVGFTAEAFF.

This sequence joins TRBV25-1 and TRBJ2-7; no DNA is available, so the TRBD1 call from TCRdb remains unchecked. The length of the CDR3 is 14 residues. Germline V gives CDR1 MGHDK, CDR2 SYGVNS. This chain's CDR3 is CASSEGTLDYEQYF.

The V gene is TRBV4-1, the J gene TRBJ2-3; TCRdb gives TRBD2 as the D gene, but with no DNA this cannot be confirmed. CDR1 is MGHRA and CDR2 is YSYEKL in the germline V gene. There are 16 residues in the CDR3. The CDR3 here is CASSHTSGRVTDTQYF.

CDR3 amino acids: CASSPMRGFEKLFF. The V call is TRBV3-1, the J call TRBJ1-4; TCRdb's assignment of TRBD1 cannot be checked, as there is no DNA. Germline V gene lookup returns CDR1 LGHDT and CDR2 YNNKEL (reference sequence). CDR3 length: 14 amino acids.

The V call is TRBV6-1, the J call TRBJ1-1; lacking DNA, the TRBD1 call made by TCRdb goes unchecked. In germline, CDR1 is MNHNS, CDR2 SASEGT. CDR3 size: 14 residues. The CDR3 loop reads CASSPHGRDTEAFF.

The genes are TRBV20-1 and TRBJ2-1; as DNA is missing, the TRBD1 call by TCRdb cannot be tested. The CDR3 sequence is 11 residues long. Germline V gene lookup returns CDR1 DFQATT and CDR2 SNEGSKA (reference sequence). The CDR3 loop reads CSAGRGAEQFF.

This chain uses TRBV7-8 with TRBJ2-7; without DNA, the TCRdb call of TRBD1 cannot be checked. The CDR3 has 12 residues. CDR1 and CDR2 from the germline V gene are SGHVS and FQNEAQ. CDR3 sequence reads: CASRSGTARQYF.

The V and J genes are TRBV4-3 and TRBJ2-1; with no DNA, the TCRdb D assignment of TRBD1 cannot be verified. The germline V gene has CDR1 LGHNA and CDR2 YSLEER. This CDR3 contains 13 residues. CDR3 sequence: CASSQGGGHEQFF.

The chain recombines TRBV6-1 with TRBJ2-4; the D call of TRBD2 rests on TCRdb alone, since no DNA is present to check it. The germline V gene has CDR1 MNHNS and CDR2 SASEGT. This CDR3 has 15 residues. This chain's CDR3 is CASSRSGPMRGIQYF.

V is TRBV5-1 and J is TRBJ1-1; TCRdb proposes TRBD1, but this gene call is untestable without DNA. The CDR3 has 13 residues. Germline-derived CDR1 and CDR2 are SGHRS and YFSETQ. CDR3 amino acids: CASSIGERGEAFF.

The chain employs TRBV7-9 and TRBJ1-5; TCRdb reports TRBD1, a call that lacks DNA to check it against. The length of the CDR3 is 15 residues. Looked up from germline, CDR1 is SEHNR and CDR2 is FQNEAQ (reference sequence). The CDR3 reads CASSRTGEDNQPQHF.

The chain couples TRBV20-1 to TRBJ2-2; with no DNA, the TCRdb D assignment of TRBD1 cannot be verified. Germline assignment: CDR1 DFQATT and CDR2 SNEGSKA (reference sequence). The CDR3 extends over 14 amino acids. The CDR3 region is CSATRDSVDGELFF.

The J gene is TRBJ2-7, the V gene TRBV18. Germline CDR1 and CDR2: KGHSH and LQKENI. The CDR3 spans 14 residues. CDR3 residues: CASSPLGASYEQYF.

The V and J genes are TRBV15 and TRBJ1-1. This CDR3 spans 17 amino acids. The V gene's germline CDR1 is LNHNV and CDR2 YYDKDF (reference sequence). The CDR3 loop is CATSRGSRGGRNTEAFF.

This chain uses TRBV27 with TRBJ1-4; the TCRdb call, TRBD1, lacks DNA for checking. CDR1 and CDR2 from the germline V gene are MNHEY and SMNVEV (reference sequence). CDR3 length equals 13 residues. The CDR3 spells CASRPGVNEKLFF.

The V call is TRBV5-5, the J call TRBJ1-4. This CDR3 has 16 amino acids. Germline assignment: CDR1 SGHKS and CDR2 YYEKEE (reference sequence). The CDR3 spells CASSRPGTGVNEKLFF.

The rearrangement uses TRBV3-1 and TRBJ1-4. The CDR3 runs to 15 residues. Per the germline V gene, CDR1 is LGHDT and CDR2 is YNNKEL (reference sequence). The CDR3 loop reads CASSQVGEGNEKLFF.

The chain recombines TRBV6-1 with TRBJ1-1; TCRdb proposes TRBD1, but this gene call is untestable without DNA. CDR1 is MNHNS, CDR2 SASEGT, per germline. The CDR3 extends over 14 amino acids. The CDR3 protein is CASKRQEFHLEAFF.

The rearrangement links TRBV29-1 to TRBJ2-1; the D gene TCRdb calls, TRBD1, cannot be checked with no DNA. The CDR3 has 15 residues. Looked up from germline, CDR1 is SQVTM and CDR2 is ANQGSEA. The chain's CDR3 is CSATMATGQRGEQFF.